The next 9 T cell receptor delta chains were all read from a single sample in a study of γδ T cells in repeated Plasmodium falciparum infection. TCRdb fed the multiplex PCR reads into CATT to redo clone calling. The sample includes tens of thousands of delta-chain clones, roughly 1.6% seen only once; the top ten take 7.5% to 10%. Bulk repertoires came from Vgamma9/Vdelta2+ or Vdelta2-negative gammadelta T cells flow-sorted from PBMC. Material for sequencing was gamma-delta T cells from blood. These receptors all stem from a pool of human donors (malaria-infected and uninfected, not separated).

The sample holds a few counts of this clone. A far larger clone lies a single base away; this is likely a read error. Other DNA variants within this sample encode the same CDR3. The V gene is TRDV2, the J gene TRDJ1, with 12 bases matching TRDD3. In the absence of a J gene in TCRdb, the DNA was matched to germline to assign it here. This CDR3 has 19 residues. In germline, CDR1 is GEAIGNYY, CDR2 EKD. V lost 0 bases and J lost 8; bases outside the gene matches: 18. As DNA, the CDR3 is TGTGCCTGTGACACCGTCCCGGGGGCTCTGGGGGATACGAACGACAAACTCATCTTT. Its protein product is CACDTVPGALGDTNDKLIF.

Note on this clone: The TCRdb record carries a much larger clone's protein, which differs from this DNA's translation at residue 13; a read error is the likely cause, and the protein listed here is the DNA translation. The genes are TRDV2 and TRDJ1; D may be TRDD2 (6 bases). TCRdb is silent on the J gene; assignment here came from matching the DNA to germline. CDR3 size: 17 residues. CDR1 GEAIGNYY and CDR2 EKD come from the germline V gene. Written as DNA, the CDR3 is TGTGCCTGTGACACCCTCCTACGTGGAATGTACACCCATAAACTCATCTTT. Amino acids: CACDTLLRGMYTHKLIF.

Relative to its sample, this clone is medium-sized. Other DNA sequences in the sample encode the same CDR3. J is TRDJ1 and V is TRDV1; perhaps TRDD3 as D (6 bases). With 3 bases removed from V and 2 bases from J, the gap between germline ends came to 34 bases. The CDR3 has 22 residues. Germline-derived CDR1 and CDR2 are TSWWSYY and QGS. This chain's CDR3 is CALGDHHYFFHWAALRTDKLIF. The CDR3 DNA is TGTGCTCTTGGGGACCATCACTACTTCTTTCACTGGGCCGCCCTCCGTACCGATAAACTCATCTTT.

With respect to this clone: TCRdb assigns this DNA the protein of a much larger clone, which departs from its translation at residue 3; this likely reflects a read error, and the protein shown comes from translating the DNA. The chain employs TRDV1 and TRDJ1, with D tentatively TRDD3 (5 bases). The J gene comes from matching the DNA to germline here; TCRdb lacks it. Looked up from germline, CDR1 is TSWWSYY and CDR2 is QGS. The CDR3 extends over 15 amino acids. CDR3 residues: CAIGERRGSTDKLIF. The CDR3 coding sequence is TGTGCTATTGGGGAACGGAGGGGTTCGACCGATAAACTCATCTTT.

This clone was detected a few times. A read error likely explains why the TCRdb protein, taken from a much larger clone, differs from this DNA's translation at residue 12; the protein shown is translated from the DNA. The rearrangement uses TRDV1 and TRDJ1; a possible D gene is TRDD3 (7 bases). Germline loops: CDR1 TSWWSYY, CDR2 QGS. V lost 2 bases, J lost 3 bases, and 25 bases lay in between. This CDR3 spans 19 amino acids. The CDR3, as DNA: TGTGCTCTTGGGGAAAAGGCTCCTACGCTGGGGGGTACGGCCGATAAACTCATCTTT. It codes for CALGEKAPTLGGTADKLIF.

Notes on this clone: Translating this DNA gives a protein that differs at residues 9 and 11 from the TCRdb one, which belongs to a much larger clone; a read error is likely, and the protein shown is this translation. The chain combines TRDV3 with TRDJ1, with 7 bases aligning to TRDD3. In germline, CDR1 is TVYSNPD, CDR2 GDNSRS (reference sequence). CDR3 length: 16 residues. V lost 5 bases and J lost 3; bases outside the gene matches: 18. CDR3 DNA: TGTGCCCCCTTATCCACCGGGGATATGTACGCCGATAAACTCATCTTT. The encoded protein is CAPLSTGDMYADKLIF.

Notes on this clone: The TCRdb protein, from a much larger clone, departs from this DNA's translation at residue 6, likely by read error; the protein shown derives from the DNA. The rearrangement links TRDV2 to TRDJ1, with 11 bases identical to TRDD3. The J gene is absent in TCRdb and was assigned here via DNA matching to germline. This CDR3 comprises 19 residues. The germline CDR1 and CDR2 sequences are GEAIGNYY and EKD. Unmatched junction bases numbered 11, after V lost 0 bases and J lost 0 bases. CDR3 sequence (DNA): TGTGCCTGTGACACCGCGGTGGGGGATACGCTTACGGACACCGATAAACTCATCTTT. Translating it yields CACDTAVGDTLTDTDKLIF.

This clone was seen more than once but under ten times. For this DNA, TCRdb reports the protein of a much larger clone, which diverges at residue 7, most likely from a read error; the protein presented here is translated directly from the DNA. The rearrangement joins TRDV2 to TRDJ1; weak D call: TRDD3 (5 bases). TCRdb lists no J gene, so it was determined here by aligning the DNA to germline. V shed 3 bases and J shed 0 bases, with 19 bases lying between them. From germline, CDR1 is GEAIGNYY and CDR2 EKD. This CDR3 has 17 residues. The CDR3 bases are TGTGCCTGTGACTCCTTACCGGGGAACTCGTACACCGATAAACTCATCTTT. Encoded protein: CACDSLPGNSYTDKLIF.

The chain joins TRDV1 to TRDJ1, with TRDD3 matching over 10 bases. The J gene is absent in TCRdb and was assigned here via DNA matching to germline. Trimming cost V 1 base and J 1 base; bases outside gene matches: 18. Germline lookup yields CDR1 TSWWSYY and CDR2 QGS. The CDR3 loop spans 21 amino acids. For the CDR3, the DNA is TGTGCTCTTGGGGAACAGCACGAGGGGGGATACGCGCAAAGGGTCACCGATAAACTCATCTTT. It specifies CALGEQHEGGYAQRVTDKLIF.